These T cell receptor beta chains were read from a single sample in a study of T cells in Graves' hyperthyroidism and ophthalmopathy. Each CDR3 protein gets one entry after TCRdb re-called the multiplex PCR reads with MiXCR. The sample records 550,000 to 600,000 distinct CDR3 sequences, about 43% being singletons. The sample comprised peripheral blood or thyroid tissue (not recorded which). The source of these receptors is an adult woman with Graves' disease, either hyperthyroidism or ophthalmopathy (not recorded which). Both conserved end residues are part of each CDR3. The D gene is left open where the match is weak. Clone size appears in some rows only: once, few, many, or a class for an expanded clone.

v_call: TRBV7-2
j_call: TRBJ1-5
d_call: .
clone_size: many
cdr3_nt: TGTGCCAGCACCCCCCGCGGAGGTCTCAATCAGCCCCAGCATTTT
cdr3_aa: CASTPRGGLNQPQHF

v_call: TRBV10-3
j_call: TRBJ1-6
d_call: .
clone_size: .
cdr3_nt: TGTGCCATCAGTGCGGGACAAGATAATTCACCCCTCCACTTT
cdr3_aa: CAISAGQDNSPLHF

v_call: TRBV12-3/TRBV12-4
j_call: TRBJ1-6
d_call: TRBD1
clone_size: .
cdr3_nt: TGTGCCAGCAGTCCCTGGGACAGGGGTAATTCACCCCTCCACTTT
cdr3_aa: CASSPWDRGNSPLHF

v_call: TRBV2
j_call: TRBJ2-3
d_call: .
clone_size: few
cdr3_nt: TGTGCCAGCAATCGACCCACAGATACGCAGTATTTT
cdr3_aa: CASNRPTDTQYF

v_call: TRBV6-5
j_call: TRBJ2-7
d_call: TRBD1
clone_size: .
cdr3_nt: TGTGCCAACAGTCCGGGACAGGGGGTCACCTACGAGCAGTACTTC
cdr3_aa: CANSPGQGVTYEQYF

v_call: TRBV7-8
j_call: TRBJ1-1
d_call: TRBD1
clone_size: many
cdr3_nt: TGTGCCAGCAGCCTCGGGACAGCGAACACTGAAGCTTTCTTT
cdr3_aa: CASSLGTANTEAFF

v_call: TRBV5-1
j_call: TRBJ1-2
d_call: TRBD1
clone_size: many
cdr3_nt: TGCGCCAGCAGCTTTACCGGGACAGGGTGGTATGGCTACACCTTC
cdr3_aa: CASSFTGTGWYGYTF

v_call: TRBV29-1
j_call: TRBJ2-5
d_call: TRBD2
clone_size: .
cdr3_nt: TGCAGCGTTGGGCCTAGCGGGGAGACCCAGTACTTC
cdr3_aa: CSVGPSGETQYF

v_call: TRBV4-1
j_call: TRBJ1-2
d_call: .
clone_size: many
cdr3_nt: TGCGCCAGCAGCCAAGTGGCAGGAACTAACTATGGCTACACCTTC
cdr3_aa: CASSQVAGTNYGYTF

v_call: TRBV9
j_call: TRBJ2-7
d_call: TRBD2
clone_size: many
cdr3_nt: TGTGCCAGCAGCCTCGGGACTAGCGGGTTATACGAGCAGTACTTC
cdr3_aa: CASSLGTSGLYEQYF

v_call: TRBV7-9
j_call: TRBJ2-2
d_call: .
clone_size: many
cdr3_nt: TGTGCCAGCAGCTTATGGACTGACGCCTCTTACGTGGTGTTTTTT
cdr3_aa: CASSLWTDASYVVFF

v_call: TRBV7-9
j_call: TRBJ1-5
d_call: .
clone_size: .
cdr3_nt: TGTGCCAGCAGCCTCCAGTCCGATCAGCCCCAGCATTTT
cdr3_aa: CASSLQSDQPQHF

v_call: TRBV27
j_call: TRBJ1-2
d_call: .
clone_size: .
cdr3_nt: TGTGCCAGCAGTAAGGGGGGTCCCTATGGCTACACCTTC
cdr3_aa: CASSKGGPYGYTF

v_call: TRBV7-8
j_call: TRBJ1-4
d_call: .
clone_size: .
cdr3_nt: TGTGCCAGCAGCCCGGGACCGAAAGACACTAATGAAAAACTGTTTTTT
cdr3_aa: CASSPGPKDTNEKLFF

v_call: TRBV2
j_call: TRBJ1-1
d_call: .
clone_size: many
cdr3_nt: TGTGCCAGCAGCCGCCGACATGAAGCTTTCTTT
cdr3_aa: CASSRRHEAFF

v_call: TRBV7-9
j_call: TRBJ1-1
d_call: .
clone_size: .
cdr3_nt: TGTGCCAGCAGCTTAGGAAAACAAATGAACACTGAAGCTTTCTTT
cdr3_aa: CASSLGKQMNTEAFF

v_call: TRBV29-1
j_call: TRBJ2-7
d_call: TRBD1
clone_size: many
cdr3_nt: TGCAGCGTCATCAGGACAGGGTACGGCTACGAGCAGTACTTC
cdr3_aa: CSVIRTGYGYEQYF

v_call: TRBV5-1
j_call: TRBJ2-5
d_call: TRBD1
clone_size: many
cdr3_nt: TGCGCCAGCAGCTTGGCCGGGACAGACCAAGAGACCCAGTACTTC
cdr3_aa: CASSLAGTDQETQYF

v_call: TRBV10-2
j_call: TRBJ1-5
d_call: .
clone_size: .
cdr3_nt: TGCGCCAGCAGCGCCTCGGGACTCAGCAATCGGCCCCAGCATTTT
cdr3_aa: CASSASGLSNRPQHF

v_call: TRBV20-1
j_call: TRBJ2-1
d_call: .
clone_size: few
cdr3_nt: TGCAGTGCTAGAGTGGATAGCGGCTACAATGAGCAGTTCTTC
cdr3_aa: CSARVDSGYNEQFF

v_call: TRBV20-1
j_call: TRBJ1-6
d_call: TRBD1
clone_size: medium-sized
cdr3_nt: TGCAGTGCTAGATCTCCGGGACAGGGTGAATGGTCACCCCTCCACTTT
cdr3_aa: CSARSPGQGEWSPLHF

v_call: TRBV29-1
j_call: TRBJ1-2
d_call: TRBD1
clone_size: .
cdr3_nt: TGCAGCGTTAAGAGAGGGACAGGCTATGGCTACACCTTC
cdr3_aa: CSVKRGTGYGYTF

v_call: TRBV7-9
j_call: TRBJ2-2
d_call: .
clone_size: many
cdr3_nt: TGTGCCAGCAGCTTTCCCCGGGACACCAACACCGGGGAGCTGTTTTTT
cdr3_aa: CASSFPRDTNTGELFF

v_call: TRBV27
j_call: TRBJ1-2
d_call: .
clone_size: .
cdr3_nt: TGTGCCAGCAGCCCTTCGGGGGCACACAGCTGGGGCTACACCTTC
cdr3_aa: CASSPSGAHSWGYTF

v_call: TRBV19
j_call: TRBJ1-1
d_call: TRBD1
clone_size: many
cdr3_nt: TGTGCCAGTAGTTACCGACAGGGTGATGAAGCTTTCTTT
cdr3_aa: CASSYRQGDEAFF

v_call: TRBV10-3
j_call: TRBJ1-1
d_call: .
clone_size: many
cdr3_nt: TGTGCCATCAGTGAGTTCGGGGACACGTTACCTTTTGAAGCTTTCTTT
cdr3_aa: CAISEFGDTLPFEAFF

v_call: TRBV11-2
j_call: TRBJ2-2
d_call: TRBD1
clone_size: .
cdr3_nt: TGTGCCAGCAGCTTAGCCCCGGGACAGGCGGTGTTTTTT
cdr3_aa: CASSLAPGQAVFF

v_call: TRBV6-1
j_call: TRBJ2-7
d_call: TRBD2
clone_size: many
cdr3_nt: TGTGCCAGCAGTCACGGACTAGAACTCGAGCAGTACTTC
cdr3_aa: CASSHGLELEQYF

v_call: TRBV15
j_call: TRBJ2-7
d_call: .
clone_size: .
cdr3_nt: TGTGCCACCAGCAGAGTGAGGGGGTACGAGCAGTACTTC
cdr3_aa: CATSRVRGYEQYF

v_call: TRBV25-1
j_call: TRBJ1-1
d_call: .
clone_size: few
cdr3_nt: TGTGCCAGCAGTGAGGGCGGGGCCCCTGAAGCTTTCTTT
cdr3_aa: CASSEGGAPEAFF

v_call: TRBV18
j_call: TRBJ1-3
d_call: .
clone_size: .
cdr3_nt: TGTGCCAGCCACTCTTGGTCTGGAAACACCATATATTTT
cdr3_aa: CASHSWSGNTIYF

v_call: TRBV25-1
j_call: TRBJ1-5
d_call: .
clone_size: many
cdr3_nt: TGTGCCAGCAGTGTGGAGGGGACTCAGCCCCAGCATTTT
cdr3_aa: CASSVEGTQPQHF

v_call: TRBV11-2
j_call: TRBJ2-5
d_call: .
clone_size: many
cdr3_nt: TGTGCCAGCAGTCCCAATTCCGGGACACACCCAGAGACCCAGTACTTC
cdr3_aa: CASSPNSGTHPETQYF

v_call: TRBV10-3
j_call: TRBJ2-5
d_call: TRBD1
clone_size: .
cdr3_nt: TGTGCCATCAGTGAGGGACAGGAGAGCAATCAGCCCCAGTACTTC
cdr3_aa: CAISEGQESNQPQYF

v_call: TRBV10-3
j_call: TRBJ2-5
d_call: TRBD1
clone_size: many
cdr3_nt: TGTGCCACACAGGGGGACCAAGAGACCCAGTACTTC
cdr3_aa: CATQGDQETQYF

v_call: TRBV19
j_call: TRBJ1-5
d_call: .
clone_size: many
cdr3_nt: TGTGCCACCAAGTTTGGAGCTTATAGCAATCAGCCCCAGCATTTT
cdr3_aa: CATKFGAYSNQPQHF

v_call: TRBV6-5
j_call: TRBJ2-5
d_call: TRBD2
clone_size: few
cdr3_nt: TGTGCCACCCAGCGGGAGGGGATGATGGAGACCCAGTACTTC
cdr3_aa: CATQREGMMETQYF

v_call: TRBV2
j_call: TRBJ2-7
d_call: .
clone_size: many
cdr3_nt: TGTGCCAGCAGTGTTTACATCTACGAGCAGTACTTC
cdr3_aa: CASSVYIYEQYF

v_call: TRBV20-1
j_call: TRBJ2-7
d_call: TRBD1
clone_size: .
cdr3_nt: TGCGGTGCTACCTTGGACAGGGCGTACGAGCAGTGCTTC
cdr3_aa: CGATLDRAYEQCF

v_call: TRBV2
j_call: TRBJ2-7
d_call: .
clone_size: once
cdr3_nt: TGTGCCAGCAGTTCTCCCCGGGAAGGGGACTACGAGCAGTACTTC
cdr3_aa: CASSSPREGDYEQYF

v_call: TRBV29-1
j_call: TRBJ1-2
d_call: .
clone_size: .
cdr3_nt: TGCAGCGTTGAAATCGGGGTAGGAGGCTACACCTTC
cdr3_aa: CSVEIGVGGYTF

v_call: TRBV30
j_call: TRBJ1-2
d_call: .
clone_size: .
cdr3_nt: TGTGCCTGGGGTGACTATGGCTACACCTTC
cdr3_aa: CAWGDYGYTF

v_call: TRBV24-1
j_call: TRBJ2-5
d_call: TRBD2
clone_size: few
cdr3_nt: TGTGCCACCAGTGATTTGTCGGGGGGAGAGACCCAGTACTTC
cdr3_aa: CATSDLSGGETQYF

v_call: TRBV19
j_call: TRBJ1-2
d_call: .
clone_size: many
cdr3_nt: TGTGCCAGTCCCCCTTTGAACCTATATGGCTACACCTTC
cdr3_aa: CASPPLNLYGYTF

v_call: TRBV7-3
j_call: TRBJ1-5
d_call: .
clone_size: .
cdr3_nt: TGTGCCAGCAGCTTAACTAGAGGGGGAGCCCAGCATTTT
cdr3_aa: CASSLTRGGAQHF

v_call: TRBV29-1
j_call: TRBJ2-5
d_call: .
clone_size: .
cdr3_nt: TGCAGCGTTGAACGTAACTCAGAGACCCAGTACTTC
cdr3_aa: CSVERNSETQYF

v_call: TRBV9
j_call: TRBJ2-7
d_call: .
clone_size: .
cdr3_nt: TGTGCCAGCAGCGTAGCAGGGGCGGTCAACGAGCAGTACTTC
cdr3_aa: CASSVAGAVNEQYF

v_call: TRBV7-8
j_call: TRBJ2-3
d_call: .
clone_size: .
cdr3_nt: TGTGCCTGCAGTGCTGGGATTAGGGTACCGCGGTATTTT
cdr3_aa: CACSAGIRVPRYF

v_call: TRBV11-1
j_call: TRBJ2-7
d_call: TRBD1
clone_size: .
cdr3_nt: TGTGCCAGCAGCGAACCCGGACAGGGCTTCGGCGAGCAGTACTTC
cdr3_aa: CASSEPGQGFGEQYF

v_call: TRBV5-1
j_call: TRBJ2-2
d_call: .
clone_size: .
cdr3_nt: TGCGCCAGCAGCGTTCTCCCCCCGGATACCGGGGAGCTGTTTTTT
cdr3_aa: CASSVLPPDTGELFF

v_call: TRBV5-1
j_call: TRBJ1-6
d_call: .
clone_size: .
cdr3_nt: TGCGCCAGCTCACCCGGCGTCTCCGAGACCCTCCACTTT
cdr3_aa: CASSPGVSETLHF